These 5 T cell receptor beta chains share one sample of origin, sequenced in a study of cytomegalovirus exposure and HLA in healthy donors. Use of 60 Vbeta and 13 Jbeta primers characterized the PCR. Libraries were prepared by immunoSEQ multiplex PCR; TCRdb keeps only in-frame clonotypes and omits some of them. The repertoire holds about 140,000 clones, around 66% seen once, with 6.5% in the top ten. Material: PBMCs. The source of these receptors is a woman aged 55-75 years in good health and CMV-seronegative.

The chain is built from TRBV6-1 and TRBJ2-1, with TRBD1 matching over 9 bases. The germline V gene encodes CDR1 MNHNS and CDR2 SASEGT. Trimming removed 6 bases from V and 9 bases from J; junction bases left unmatched: 9. CDR3 length: 14 residues. CDR3 nucleotides: TGTGCCAGCAGATGGGGACAGGGTCCGACTGAGCAGTTCTTC. Translated: CASRWGQGPTEQFF.

The chain combines TRBV27 with TRBJ2-1; TRBD1 agrees at 8 bases. The trim removed 7 bases at V and 9 bases at J, leaving 8 bases unmatched. CDR3 length: 13 residues. Germline V gene lookup returns CDR1 MNHEY and CDR2 SMNVEV (reference sequence). The DNA for the CDR3 is TGTGCCAGCACCTGGACAGGGCGGGGTGAGCAGTTCTTC. Its protein is CASTWTGRGEQFF.

This clone has only one observation. This sequence joins TRBV15 and TRBJ1-5, with D uncertain. V lost 3 bases and J lost 6, with 9 bases in between. The CDR3 totals 13 residues. Germline V gene sequence: CDR1 LNHNV, CDR2 YYDKDF (reference sequence). CDR3 loop: CATSRELRQPQHF. The DNA for the CDR3 is TGTGCCACCAGCAGGGAGTTGCGTCAGCCCCAGCATTTT.

The V and J genes are TRBV27 and TRBJ2-7, with D tentatively TRBD1 (6 bases). Germline V gene lookup returns CDR1 MNHEY and CDR2 SMNVEV (reference sequence). Trimming cost V 2 bases and J 4 bases, with 15 bases left between them. CDR3 length equals 15 residues. CDR3 region: CASSLRSFQGYEQYF. The CDR3 DNA sequence: TGTGCCAGCAGTTTAAGGTCGTTCCAGGGGTACGAGCAGTACTTC.

The chain carries TRBV5-6 and TRBJ1-4; a weak D match, TRBD1 (5 bases). The germline V and J ends were trimmed by 2 bases and 0 bases, with 11 bases remaining between them. The CDR3 has 16 amino acids. Germline CDR1 reads SGHDT; CDR2 reads YYEEEE. In DNA, the CDR3 is TGTGCCAGCAGCTTTGTGGGGCCCACAACTAATGAAAAACTGTTTTTT. Amino acid sequence: CASSFVGPTTNEKLFF.